These 23 T cell receptor beta chains originate from one sample sequenced in a study of blood T cell repertoires in COVID-19. Assay: immunoSEQ multiplex PCR; the TCRdb copy retains only in-frame clones and omits some. Of 70,000 or so clones detected, roughly 75% appear once; the ten largest clones hold 8% to 10%. What was sequenced was peripheral blood. These receptors were collected from a human donor in a cohort sampled during active COVID-19.

The chain combines TRBV3-1 (or the pseudogene TRBV3-2) with TRBJ1-3; D not certain. V was pared by 3 bases and J by 6 bases, with 3 bases between. The CDR3 runs to 11 residues. Per germline, CDR1 LGHDT and CDR2 YNNKEL (reference sequence). This CDR3 reads CASSHLNTIYF. The CDR3 bases are TGTGCCAGCAGCCACTTAAACACCATATATTTT.

V and J are TRBV6-2 or TRBV6-3 and TRBJ1-1; unclear D gene. This CDR3 has 13 amino acids. V was trimmed by 5 bases and J by 4 bases, leaving 11 bases between them. Germline lookup yields CDR1 MNHEY and CDR2 SVGEGT. The CDR3 nucleotides read TGTGCCAGCAGTGCGGCTCGGGTCACTGAAGCTTTCTTT. Its translation: CASSAARVTEAFF.

The chain couples TRBV4-3 to TRBJ2-5; TRBD2 aligns across 10 bases. The CDR3 length is 17 residues. V gave up 0 bases and J gave up 1 base; unmatched junction bases: 5. Germline assignment: CDR1 LGHNA and CDR2 YSLEER. In nucleotides, the CDR3 is TGCGCCAGCAGCCAAGATCACAGCGGGAGGGGCCAAGAGACCCAGTACTTC. Translating it yields CASSQDHSGRGQETQYF.

This clone was seen only a few times. J is TRBJ1-5 and V is TRBV2, with 7 bases fitting TRBD1. The CDR3 has 14 amino acids. Germline-derived CDR1 and CDR2 are SNHLY and FYNNEI. The V gene end was trimmed by 6 bases and the J gene end by 4 bases; junction bases not matched to a gene: 6. The DNA of the CDR3 is TGTGCCAGCAGGCGGGACAGCGTTAATCAGCCCCAGCATTTT. Protein product: CASRRDSVNQPQHF.

This chain joins TRBV5-6 and TRBJ2-1, with 8 bases aligning to TRBD2. Trimming cost V 4 bases and J 3 bases; bases outside gene matches: 9. The CDR3 totals 16 residues. The germline gives CDR1 SGHDT, CDR2 YYEEEE. CDR3: CASSQPTSEGYNEQFF. In DNA form, the CDR3 reads TGTGCCAGCAGCCAACCGACTAGCGAGGGCTACAATGAGCAGTTCTTC.

V gene TRBV6-5 combines with J gene TRBJ2-7; D may be TRBD2 (6 bases). V dropped 6 bases and J dropped 2 bases, with 17 bases sitting between them. The V gene's germline CDR1 is MNHEY and CDR2 SVGAGI. This CDR3 has 15 residues. CDR3 DNA sequence: TGTGCCAGCAGGCACGGGACGGGGGATACCTACGAGCAGTACTTC. Its protein is CASRHGTGDTYEQYF.

The V and J genes are TRBV30 and TRBJ1-1, with D tentatively TRBD1 (5 bases). The germline CDR1 and CDR2 sequences are GTSNPN and SVGIG (reference sequence). This CDR3 contains 13 residues. This chain's CDR3 is CAKDLQGGTEAFF. The CDR3 DNA reads TGTGCAAAAGACCTCCAGGGAGGCACTGAAGCTTTCTTT.

The chain couples TRBV6-4 to TRBJ2-2, with a tentative D call TRBD1 (5 bases). The germline V and J ends were trimmed by 3 bases and 7 bases, with 12 bases remaining between them. This CDR3 is built from 14 residues. CDR1 MRHNA and CDR2 SNTAGT come from the germline V gene. CDR3 in amino acids: CASSEQRGYGELFF. The DNA of the CDR3 is TGTGCCAGCAGTGAACAAAGGGGTTACGGGGAGCTGTTTTTT.

The V gene is TRBV27, the J gene TRBJ2-7; TRBD2 aligns across 8 bases. V shed 7 bases and J 0 bases; nucleotides not matched to a gene: 8. The CDR3 runs 15 residues. The germline V gene has CDR1 MNHEY and CDR2 SMNVEV (reference sequence). The CDR3 nucleotides read TGTGCCAGCAAGCGGGAGCCCGCAGCCTCCTACGAGCAGTACTTC. This gives the protein CASKREPAASYEQYF.

The chain links TRBV5-6 to TRBJ1-1; tentatively, D is TRBD1 (5 bases). This CDR3 comprises 18 residues. Germline V gives CDR1 SGHDT, CDR2 YYEEEE. V was cut by 2 bases and J by 0 bases, with 20 bases left in between. CDR3 region: CASSFRAGFEGMNTEAFF. As DNA, the CDR3 is TGTGCCAGCAGCTTTCGTGCAGGGTTCGAAGGCATGAACACTGAAGCTTTCTTT.

The chain combines TRBV20-1 with TRBJ2-7; D gene ambiguous. Germline V gene data show CDR1 as DFQATT and CDR2 as SNEGSKA (reference sequence). The CDR3 runs to 11 residues. Trimming cost V 3 bases and J 0 bases, with 3 bases left between them. CDR3 protein: CSASLSYEQYF. CDR3 nucleotide sequence: TGCAGTGCTAGCCTCTCCTACGAGCAGTACTTC.

This chain connects TRBV5-1 to TRBJ2-5, with TRBD2 as a possible D gene (6 bases). CDR3 length: 20 residues. Looked up from germline, CDR1 is SGHRS and CDR2 is YFSETQ. V gave up 0 bases and J gave up 4 bases, with 28 bases separating them. As DNA, the CDR3 is TGCGCCAGCAGCTTGGGAAGGGCCTGGACTACTAGAAGGGGCTCAGAGACCCAGTACTTC. Its translation: CASSLGRAWTTRRGSETQYF.

This rearrangement joins TRBV19 to TRBJ1-1; D remains unclear. In germline, CDR1 is LNHDA, CDR2 SQIVND (reference sequence). The CDR3 spans 13 residues. V was trimmed by 6 bases and J by 9 bases, leaving 17 bases between them. The CDR3 loop reads CASSPGWELQAFF. The CDR3 coding sequence is TGTGCCAGTAGCCCGGGATGGGAATTACAAGCTTTCTTT.

In this sample, this clone turned up a few times. V gene TRBV21-1 combines with J gene TRBJ2-7; whether TRBD2, the table's D call, matches the DNA was not checked. TRBV21-1 is recorded as a pseudogene. The CDR3 has 16 residues. In DNA form, the CDR3 reads TGTGCCACCTCACCCGCTAGGAGGACCCACTCCTACGAGCAGTACTTC. Residues: CATSPARRTHSYEQYF.

This clone appeared once. In nucleotides, the CDR3 is TGTGCCAGTAGTATAGTATGGACAGGGGGCAATCAGCCCCAGCATTTT. The encoded protein is CASSIVWTGGNQPQHF. The chain recombines TRBV19 with TRBJ1-5, with TRBD1 matching 9 bases. Germline assignment: CDR1 LNHDA and CDR2 SQIVND (reference sequence). This CDR3 has 16 amino acids. Trimming took 1 base from V and 2 from J; bases not matched to a gene: 3.

In this sample, this clone turned up a few times. V usage is TRBV30 and J usage is TRBJ1-6, with 7 bases aligning to TRBD1. CDR1 is GTSNPN, CDR2 SVGIG, per germline (reference sequence). Trimming removed 4 bases from V and 0 bases from J; junction bases left unmatched: 12. The CDR3 covers 18 residues. The CDR3 reads CAWTLGGTVGSYNSPLHF. CDR3 DNA: TGTGCCTGGACCCTAGGCGGGACAGTCGGCTCCTATAATTCACCCCTCCACTTT.

This clone appeared many times. The chain joins TRBV7-2 to TRBJ2-7; 11 nucleotides match TRBD2. The V segment lost 2 bases and the J segment 6 bases; nucleotides outside the gene matches: 3. This CDR3 has 14 amino acids. CDR1 and CDR2 (germline): SGHTA, FQGNSA. CDR3 sequence reads: CASSLITSGSEQYF. For the CDR3, the DNA is TGTGCCAGCAGCTTAATTACTAGCGGGAGCGAGCAGTACTTC.

The chain couples TRBV6-5 to TRBJ1-2; TRBD1 might be the D (6 bases). The V end was cut by 2 bases, the J end by 7 bases, with 14 bases between. CDR3 length equals 14 residues. From germline, CDR1 is MNHEY and CDR2 SVGAGI. The CDR3 DNA follows: TGTGCCAGCAGTTACGGCGGGGGGCGAGGTGGCTACACCTTC. It yields the protein CASSYGGGRGGYTF.

The chain recombines TRBV29-1 with TRBJ1-1, with D maybe TRBD1 (6 bases). The germline V and J ends were trimmed by 2 bases and 3 bases, with 13 bases remaining between them. CDR3 length equals 14 residues. Looked up from germline, CDR1 is SQVTM and CDR2 is ANQGSEA. The chain's CDR3 is CSVELVDSYTEAFF. Here the CDR3 DNA reads TGCAGCGTTGAATTGGTGGACAGTTACACTGAAGCTTTCTTT.

This clone has more than one count but fewer than ten. The chain recombines TRBV7-3 with TRBJ2-7; 7 nucleotides align to TRBD2. The length of the CDR3 is 19 residues. From germline, CDR1 is SGHTA and CDR2 FQGTGA. After removal of 2 bases from V and 0 bases from J, the junction contained 16 bases not matched to a gene. CDR3: CASSLASGGTSQSSYEQYF. The DNA for the CDR3 is TGTGCCAGCAGCTTAGCTAGCGGAGGTACCTCCCAAAGCTCCTACGAGCAGTACTTC.

The J gene is TRBJ2-1, the V gene TRBV30; 9 nucleotides align to TRBD2. The CDR3 contains 15 residues. J gave up 7 bases and V 2 bases, and 9 bases lay outside the gene matches. CDR1 and CDR2 (germline): GTSNPN, SVGIG (reference sequence). This chain's CDR3 is CAWSRLAGAGNEQFF. CDR3 DNA sequence: TGTGCCTGGAGTAGGTTAGCGGGAGCCGGTAATGAGCAGTTCTTC.

The chain couples TRBV7-6 to TRBJ2-6; TRBD1 agrees at 8 bases. The germline V gene has CDR1 SGHVS and CDR2 FNYEAQ. The CDR3 totals 20 residues. With V trimmed by 4 bases and J by 3 bases, 17 bases remained unmatched. The CDR3 here is CASSSRGGTGGNGGANVLTF. In DNA, the CDR3 is TGTGCCAGCAGCTCGCGAGGTGGAACAGGGGGGAATGGTGGGGCCAACGTCCTGACTTTC.

The chain employs TRBV5-4 and TRBJ2-1; 7 bases map to TRBD2. Per germline, CDR1 SGHNT and CDR2 YYREEE (reference sequence). The CDR3 runs to 14 residues. Unmatched junction bases numbered 3, after V lost 4 bases and J lost 2 bases. The CDR3: CASSPGTTYNEQFF. The DNA of the CDR3 is TGTGCCAGCAGCCCGGGGACTACCTACAATGAGCAGTTCTTC.